This T cell receptor beta chain was recovered during a study of cytomegalovirus exposure and HLA in healthy donors (dated by TCRdb to 2016 to 2017). About the investigation overall: According to an earlier analysis of 587 of the donors, about 170 million T cells yielded 90 million to 140 million unique TCR beta sequences and roughly 280 Gb of sequence data. The genetic ancestry cluster associated with self-reported Caucasian donors included 65% to 90% of the approximately 430 genotyped donors. Among almost 400 genotyped donors of the cohort, an average of about 240,000 unique TCR beta nucleotide sequences were sequenced per donor, roughly 20% of them non-productive. Around 320 gigabases of sequencing data and around 87 million unique TCR sequences were included in an early release covering several hundred HLA-typed donors. Donor age, sex, ethnicity and CMV serostatus were collected together with the repertoire data. Besides the first cohort of hundreds of subjects, a separate validation cohort made up of 90 to 150 different subjects was used. High-throughput TCR immunosequencing, statistical association of individual TCRs with disease status, and machine learning were combined to predict cytomegalovirus infection status. The study used immunosequencing to profile the T cell repertoires of hundreds of subjects and linked those repertoires to cytomegalovirus serostatus. To study patterns of TCR occurrence, a later analysis re-analyzed previously published TCR beta repertoires from around 700 donors and added high-resolution HLA genotyping. Every discovery cohort repertoire had been produced on one sequencing platform. A later genetic analysis used genome-wide SNP genotypes for 398 of the 666 donors, treating that subset as a discovery cohort. A handful of DR-DQ haplotypes were handled as single units for association and clustering because linkage in the cohort was strong. An earlier analysis of 587 of the donors applied high-throughput TCR beta sequencing to assess whether each TCR beta V gene segment acted as functional or pseudogenic. The aim of the study was to test whether cataloging public T cell receptors could identify signatures of past pathogen exposure. Both class I and class II loci were covered by HLA typing, at four-digit resolution. Rather than drawing on any new phenotypic data, the later analysis identified candidate immune exposures from TCR beta sequences and the way those sequences occurred across donors. The number of typed donors differed by locus: roughly 620-640 for A, B, C, DRB1 and DQB1; 522 for DQA1; approximately 610 for DPA1; and around 470 for DPB1.

Concerning this clone itself: The clone's antigen remains unknown. The input lacks base qualities; no much larger clone sits a single base away.

The cohort comprised some 730 healthy bone marrow donors. At the time of sampling, every cohort member was nominally healthy, though immune exposures that went unrecorded were likely present. The donor tested CMV seropositive, placing the donor among the roughly 300 seropositive members of the cohort. Each donor provided a peripheral blood sample, and peripheral blood mononuclear cells were used for TCR beta sequencing. The Qiagen DNeasy Blood Extraction Kit was used to extract genomic DNA from the blood cell samples. CDR1 and CDR2, looked up from the germline V gene, are MNHNS and SASEGT. The CDR3 has 16 amino acids, counting the end cysteine and phenylalanine. Of all the DNA, just the CDR3 is kept, 48 bases in frame from base 1. Here is what the overall study found, with its caveats: According to a later analysis, most CMV-associated TCR beta chains appeared to be HLA-restricted, and the HLA associations seemed to be driven largely by CMV exposure. The earlier analysis of about 600 of the donors excluded around 17 rarely observed V segments, including chromosome 9 orphons, because counts were too low. Correlated functional status among segregating V segments might be attributable to linkage disequilibrium, but an unknown experimental factor could not be ruled out. A further reported finding was that TCR beta sequences accurately predicted the HLA-A and HLA-B alleles for most subjects in the first cohort. The cohort was sequenced for TCR beta chains only, and without alpha or paired-chain data the features that could be detected were limited. Roughly uniform sequencing depth across donors was assumed in presence/absence analyses, although this assumption may not hold. A cluster of highly shared sequence variants was judged likely to be a technical artifact of the sequencing pipeline. V-gene and J-gene trimming of TCR beta chains was associated with a missense DCLRE1C variant in a later genetic analysis, and the association was replicated in an independent cohort. When HLA alleles, especially DR and DQ, strongly co-occurred, attributing TCR associations to individual alleles was difficult. A later analysis found that HLA-associated TCR beta chains were more clonally expanded and had lower generation probabilities than equally common non-associated chains. An earlier analysis of 450 to 750 of the donors showed that most TCR beta V segments appeared in productive rearrangements either about 87% or about 30% of the time, which broadly matched IMGT annotations. At a false discovery rate of 0.05, a later analysis linked 15,000 to 20,000 TCR beta sequences to specific HLA alleles. In the study, 150 to 200 TCR beta chains were listed as associated with cytomegalovirus. Some IMGT-functional V segments, including TRBV6-2 and TRBV6-3, could not be distinguished by the 87-base-pair reads and were therefore excluded. A few of the identified cytomegalovirus-associated TCR beta chains were confirmed in vitro to be specific for cytomegalovirus antigens. Cytomegalovirus status was reported to be diagnosed by the classifier with high specificity and sensitivity in both the original and validation cohorts. According to a later analysis, TCR association rates differed among HLA loci, with DRB1 alleles showing the most associated TCRs and HLA-C alleles showing the fewest. The authors suggested that the approach could potentially be extended to other disease states and immunological phenotypes. According to a later genetic analysis, donors in an Asian-associated ancestry cluster had fewer N-insertions in productive TCRs than the roughly 700-donor mean. HLA typing was unavailable for some donors at each locus, so association tests used only the typed subset. Immune exposure information for the cohort was limited to CMV serostatus. Across donors, most TCR sequences were observed very rarely, whereas some public TCRs were present in many individuals. A later analysis reported that several top co-occurrence clusters appeared linked to parvovirus B19, influenza, CMV and Epstein-Barr virus.

The library was made by the immunoSEQ multiplex PCR assay. For the multiplex PCR, a mixture combining 60 forward primers for TCR Vbeta segments and 13 reverse primers for TCR Jbeta segments was used. A multiplex PCR assay on genomic DNA amplified the CDR3 region of rearranged TCR beta genes. The Illumina HiSeq System was used to sequence the amplified TCR beta libraries as 87-base-pair reads. Processing in the source paper ran as follows. A later analysis counted tens of millions of unique TCR beta chains across the 550 to 800 repertoires, and around 9.9 million of these chains were shared by at least two donors. Raw reads were error-corrected and collapsed into unique sequences by a nearest-neighbor algorithm in which closely related sequences were merged to remove PCR and sequencing errors. V, D and J gene segments were assigned by aligning CDR3 sequences to IMGT reference sequences. For a sequence to be retained, at least a six-nucleotide match to both a V gene segment and a J gene segment was required. A rearrangement was called productive if the CDR3 had no stop codons and remained in frame with V and J, and every other rearrangement was called non-productive. CDR3 was defined by IMGT convention, running from the second conserved V-encoded cysteine to the conserved J-encoded phenylalanine. In an earlier analysis of more than 550 of the donors, sequences lacking an unambiguous match to a single V gene segment were excluded. In an earlier analysis of roughly 600 of the donors, a V segment was called functional when productive rearrangements were above 56.7%, and segregating when the standard deviation between donors exceeded 5%. A statistical classification framework was built for diagnosing cytomegalovirus status from the catalog of TCR beta chain sequences. V and J gene assignment, in a later analysis, came from comparing TCR nucleotide sequences with IMGT/GENE-DB human TR gene sequences. Using the TCRdist pipeline, a later analysis assigned CDR3 sequences along with most-parsimonious VDJ recombination scenarios. In a later analysis, each TCR beta chain was defined by its CDR3 amino acid sequence together with its V-gene family, and reads without a unique V-gene family were excluded. As a way to deal with suspected cross-contamination and a sequencing artifact, a later analysis dropped approximately 590 nucleotide sequences that were highly shared and had low generation probability. In a later analysis, a clonal expansion index was calculated for each public chain from normalized within-repertoire ranks of inferred template counts. In a later analysis, generation probabilities were computed using a VDJ recombination model fitted to out-of-frame rearrangements, and the results were checked against IGoR. Hypergeometric tests were used in a later analysis to score TCR-TCR, TCR-HLA and TCR-CMV co-occurrence, with a repertoire-size bias correction applied to the TCR pairs. A later analysis estimated false discovery rates by permuting HLA or CMV assignments 20 times. A later analysis grouped co-occurring TCRs with DBSCAN, adding TCRdist sequence similarity when clustering within HLA-allele-positive subsets. Repertoires with fewer than 30,000 or more than 120,000 public chains were left out of co-occurrence clustering, as were five repertoires with anomalous nucleotide sharing. Sourced from immuneACCESS, this table was stored by TCRdb with only in-frame sequences that have V and J called. A share of the clones is absent; for the studies checked, an unresolved V gene accounts for under half, and the remainder has no known explanation. That table is the source of V, J and clone size, and D and trimming were worked out from the DNA. The sample yields over 100,000 clones; nearly 80% were counted once. 5.8% of the sample is taken by the ten largest.

The sequencing sample was made of PBMCs. The sequence joins TRBV6-1 to TRBJ2-5, with 9 bases in between that match TRBD1. The end of the DNA fits TRBJ2-7 better, so the J call may be wrong. The sequence derives from a man between 60 and 70 years old in good health and CMV-seropositive. The CDR3 region: CASSGATGTGIYEQYF. The DNA sequence is given as TGTGCCAGCAGTGGGGCTACCGGGACAGGGATCTACGAGCAGTACTTC.